A single sample gave rise to the 17 T cell receptor beta chains below, sequenced in a study of beta chain features in type 1 diabetes. Sequencing targeted expressed TCRB transcripts, as all isolated RNA had been reverse transcribed. Some clones are missing from TCRdb's copy, which holds only in-frame ones; the method was immunoSEQ multiplex PCR. The data contain hundreds of thousands of clones, about 14% of them singletons. The sample taken for sequencing was naive CD4+ T cells from blood. These receptor sequences come from a woman in her thirties or forties in good health.

The rearrangement links TRBV6-1 to TRBJ1-1; 8 bases fit TRBD1. CDR1 is MNHNS, CDR2 SASEGT, per germline. The CDR3 loop spans 15 amino acids. J was trimmed by 3 bases and V by 7 bases; bases with no gene match: 10. In DNA form, the CDR3 reads TGTGCCAGCACCATAACAGGGGGGGCCGACACTGAAGCTTTCTTT. Amino acids: CASTITGGADTEAFF.

This clone came up a few times. V usage is TRBV10-3 and J usage is TRBJ1-1; D is unresolved. V was shortened by 2 bases and J by 0 bases, with 16 bases between the two germline ends. CDR1 is ENHRY and CDR2 is SYGVKD in the germline V gene. CDR3 length: 17 residues. The CDR3 DNA sequence: TGTGCCATCAGTGAGATGGAGGTAAGGGCTCTGAACACTGAAGCTTTCTTT. It yields the protein CAISEMEVRALNTEAFF.

The chain combines TRBV15 with TRBJ2-3, with TRBD2 as a possible D gene (6 bases). The length of the CDR3 is 16 residues. V was trimmed by 4 bases and J by 3 bases, leaving 17 bases between them. Germline V gene data show CDR1 as LNHNV and CDR2 as YYDKDF (reference sequence). DNA for the CDR3: TGTGCCACCAGCACTTGGAGGGGAGTCTGGACAGATACGCAGTATTTT. This gives the protein CATSTWRGVWTDTQYF.

This clone was seen only a few times. V gene TRBV11-2 combines with J gene TRBJ1-3, with D unresolved. V lost 1 base, J lost 6 bases, and 13 bases lay in between. The CDR3 is 15 residues long. Germline V gives CDR1 SGHAT, CDR2 FQNNGV. The CDR3 sequence: CASSLAWTPSNTIYF. The CDR3 bases are TGTGCCAGCAGCTTAGCCTGGACTCCCTCAAACACCATATATTTT.

This clone was observed a handful of times. In DNA form, the CDR3 reads TGTGCCAGCAGCTTAGTCGGGGTTCTCACCGGGGAGCTGTTTTTT. Its translation is CASSLVGVLTGELFF. The chain employs TRBV5-6 and TRBJ2-2; TRBD2 might be the D (5 bases). The CDR3 runs to 15 residues. The germline V gene has CDR1 SGHDT and CDR2 YYEEEE. V was shortened by 2 bases and J by 4 bases, with 12 bases between the two germline ends.

The CDR3: CASSFERQETQYF. The CDR3 nucleotides are TGCGCCAGCAGCTTTGAGCGGCAAGAGACCCAGTACTTC. The chain combines TRBV5-1 with TRBJ2-5; TRBD2 might be the D (5 bases). Germline V gene lookup returns CDR1 SGHRS and CDR2 YFSETQ. The CDR3 totals 13 residues. The V end was cut by 2 bases, the J end by 2 bases, with 7 bases between.

This clone was counted between two and nine times. V usage is TRBV11-2 and J usage is TRBJ1-6, with TRBD1 as a possible D gene (6 bases). The CDR3 loop spans 17 amino acids. Trimming removed 2 bases from V and 9 bases from J, with 20 bases in between. Germline V gene lookup returns CDR1 SGHAT and CDR2 FQNNGV. The CDR3 sequence is CASSLILVGRGRSPLHF. CDR3 DNA: TGTGCCAGCAGCTTAATTTTGGTAGGCAGGGGTCGTTCACCCCTCCACTTT.

This clone was detected a few times. J is TRBJ2-7 and V is TRBV10-3, with D maybe TRBD2 (5 bases). The CDR3 runs 13 residues. V lost 2 bases and J 7 bases, leaving 12 bases between the germline ends. The V gene's germline CDR1 is ENHRY and CDR2 SYGVKD. This CDR3 reads CAISEAPRGEQYF. The CDR3 DNA reads TGTGCCATCAGTGAGGCCCCCCGGGGTGAGCAGTACTTC.

The chain recombines TRBV5-1 with TRBJ2-7, with 10 nucleotides matching TRBD2. CDR3 length: 16 residues. From germline, CDR1 is SGHRS and CDR2 YFSETQ. Germline trimming cut 0 bases from V and 3 bases from J; bases unmatched to any gene: 6. CDR3 in amino acids: CASSLGSGGTIYEQYF. DNA of the CDR3: TGCGCCAGCAGCTTGGGTAGCGGGGGGACAATCTACGAGCAGTACTTC.

The rearrangement joins TRBV20-1 to TRBJ2-5; 7 bases match TRBD2. The CDR3 loop spans 11 amino acids. With 6 bases clipped from V and 5 bases from J, the junction kept 3 bases outside the gene matches. CDR1 and CDR2 (germline): DFQATT, SNEGSKA (reference sequence). Here the CDR3 reads CSAGAGETQYF. In DNA form, the CDR3 reads TGCAGTGCGGGAGCGGGGGAGACCCAGTACTTC.

This clone turned up a few times. The chain combines TRBV5-6 with TRBJ1-1; D is possibly TRBD1 (6 bases). This CDR3 has 14 residues. Between the trimmed V and J ends, which lost 6 bases and 2 bases, there was a span of 14 bases. In germline, CDR1 is SGHDT, CDR2 YYEEEE. This CDR3 is CASTADRPNTEAFF. CDR3 nucleotides: TGTGCCAGCACCGCGGACAGACCTAACACTGAAGCTTTCTTT.

This clone showed up just a few times. CDR3 loop: CASSPAHYQETQYF. The CDR3, as DNA: TGCGCCAGCAGCCCCGCCCACTACCAAGAGACCCAGTACTTC. This chain uses TRBV5-1 with TRBJ2-5, with D hard to call. The germline CDR1 and CDR2 sequences are SGHRS and YFSETQ. The V end lost 4 bases, the J end lost 0 bases, and 10 bases lay between the germline ends. This CDR3 is 14 amino acids long.

The J gene is TRBJ1-4, the V gene TRBV29-1; 7 bases line up with TRBD1. Germline V gives CDR1 SQVTM, CDR2 ANQGSEA. The CDR3 sequence is 13 residues long. After removal of 4 bases from V and 7 bases from J, the junction contained 6 bases not matched to a gene. CDR3: CSVGSRGSEKLFF. For the CDR3, the DNA is TGCAGCGTTGGCTCCAGGGGGAGTGAAAAACTGTTTTTT. The full variable domain, rest sourced from reference TRBV29-1 and TRBJ1-4, is SAVISQKPSRDICQRGTSLTIQCQVDSQVTMMFWYRQQPGQSLTLIATANQGSEATYESGFVIDKFPISRPNLTFSTLTVSNMSPEDSSIYLCSVGSRGSEKLFFGSGTQLSVL.

This clone was seen a handful of times. The gene calls are TRBV9 and TRBJ1-3; a weak D match, TRBD1 (5 bases). The CDR3 is made up of 17 amino acids. Looked up from germline, CDR1 is SGDLS and CDR2 is YYNGEE. V was shortened by 5 bases and J by 2 bases, with 20 bases between the two germline ends. The CDR3 DNA reads as TGTGCCAGCAGTCCCCGCCCCGGGGGGTCCCCTGGAAACACCATATATTTT. Translated: CASSPRPGGSPGNTIYF.

This rearrangement joins TRBV19 to TRBJ2-1, with 9 bases fitting TRBD2. This CDR3 is 15 amino acids long. Germline V lookup: CDR1 LNHDA, CDR2 SQIVND (reference sequence). Losses at the gene ends were 4 bases for V and 7 bases for J; bases not matched to a gene: 8. This CDR3 is CASSRRGGQGNEQFF. CDR3 DNA sequence: TGTGCCAGTAGTAGGCGGGGGGGCCAGGGAAATGAGCAGTTCTTC. The full variable domain, with the rest looked up from reference TRBV19 and TRBJ2-1, is DGGITQSPKYLFRKEGQNVTLSCEQNLNHDAMYWYRQDPGQGLRLIYYSQIVNDFQKGDIAEGYSVSREKKESFPLTVTSAQKNPTAFYLCASSRRGGQGNEQFFGPGTRLTVL.

This clone was observed a handful of times. This chain joins TRBV7-2 and TRBJ2-1; 9 bases align to TRBD2. The CDR3 spans 14 residues. The junction had 11 bases not matched to a gene; V was cut back by 3 bases and J by 14 bases. CDR1 and CDR2 from the germline V gene are SGHTA and FQGNSA. Here the CDR3 reads CASSFPRAGGFKFF. CDR3 coding DNA: TGTGCCAGCAGCTTCCCTCGCGCGGGGGGGTTTAAGTTCTTC.

Comment on this clone: This sequence may be a read error, since a much larger clone differs from it by one base. The genes are TRBV7-9 and TRBJ2-5; D is undetermined. This CDR3 is 13 amino acids long. Germline V gene data show CDR1 as SEHNR and CDR2 as FQNEAQ (reference sequence). Between the trimmed V and J ends, which lost 0 bases and 7 bases, there was a span of 9 bases. The CDR3 DNA is TGTGCCAGCAGCTTAGCTTCTGTTGTGACCCAGTACTTC. This encodes CASSLASVVTQYF.